This T cell receptor beta chain was retrieved from a study of regulatory dendritic cells for organ transplantation. Study-level findings and limits: The most alloreactive TCR clonotypes were found in resting memory CD8+ cells. Regulatory dendritic cells appeared to expand memory CD8+ clones less than mature ones.

Germline trimming cut 5 bases from V and 13 bases from J; bases unmatched to any gene: 8. The CDR3 extends over 12 amino acids. Germline V CDR1 and CDR2: SNHLY, FYNNEI. Points on this clone: Its antigen remains unknown.

Sorted subsets were CFSE-labeled and cultured less than 6 days with allogeneic dendritic cells. Repertoires were generated with immunoSEQ multiplex PCR, while TCRdb's copy carries only in-frame clones and drops some. The table records more than 9,000 clones, over 80% of them present only once. The source is a human donor in good health. This rearrangement joins TRBV2 to TRBJ2-1, with TRBD2 matching over 7 bases. Sequences were obtained from memory CD4+ T cells from blood cultured with dendritic cells. As for subset: CD45RO+ memory T cells. In nucleotides, the CDR3 is TGTGCCAGCAGTAGGGAGGGAGGGCCACAGTTCTTC. Amino acids: CASSREGGPQFF.